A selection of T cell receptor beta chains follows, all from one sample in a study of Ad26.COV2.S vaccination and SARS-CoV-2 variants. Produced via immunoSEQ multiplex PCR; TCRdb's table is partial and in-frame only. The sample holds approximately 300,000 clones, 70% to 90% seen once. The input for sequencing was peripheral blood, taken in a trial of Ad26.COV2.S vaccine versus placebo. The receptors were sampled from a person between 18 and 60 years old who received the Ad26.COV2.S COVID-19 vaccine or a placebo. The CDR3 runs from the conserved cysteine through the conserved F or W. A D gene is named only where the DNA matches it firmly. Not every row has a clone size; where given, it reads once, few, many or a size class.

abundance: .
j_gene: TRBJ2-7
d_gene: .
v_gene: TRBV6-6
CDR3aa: CASGDRSYEQYF
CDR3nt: TGTGCCAGCGGAGACAGGTCCTACGAGCAGTACTTC

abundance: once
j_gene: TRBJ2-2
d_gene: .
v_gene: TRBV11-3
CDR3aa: CASSLVNTGELFF
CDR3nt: TGTGCCAGCAGCTTAGTTAACACCGGGGAGCTGTTTTTT

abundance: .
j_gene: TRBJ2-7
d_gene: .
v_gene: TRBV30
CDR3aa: CAWSDRALSSYEQYF
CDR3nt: TGTGCCTGGAGTGATCGGGCCCTGAGCTCCTACGAGCAGTACTTC

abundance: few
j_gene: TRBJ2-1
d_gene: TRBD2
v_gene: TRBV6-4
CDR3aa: CASKATSGQTYNEQFF
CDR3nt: TGTGCCAGCAAGGCGACTAGCGGCCAAACTTACAATGAGCAGTTCTTC

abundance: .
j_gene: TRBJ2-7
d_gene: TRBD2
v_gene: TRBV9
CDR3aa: CASSRPGGGPYEQYF
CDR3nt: TGTGCCAGCAGCCGACCCGGGGGGGGCCCCTACGAGCAGTACTTC

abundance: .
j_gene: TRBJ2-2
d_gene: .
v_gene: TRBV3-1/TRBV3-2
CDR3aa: CASSQEGDTGELFF
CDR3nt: TGTGCCAGCAGCCAAGAAGGAGACACCGGGGAGCTGTTTTTT

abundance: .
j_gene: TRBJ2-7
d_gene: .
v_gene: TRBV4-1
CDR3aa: CASSQDRDLFYEQYF
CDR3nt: TGCGCCAGCAGCCAAGACCGGGACTTATTCTACGAGCAGTACTTC

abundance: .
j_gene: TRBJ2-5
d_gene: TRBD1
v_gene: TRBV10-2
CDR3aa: CASTQRTGETQYF
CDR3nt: TGCGCCAGCACCCAACGGACAGGCGAGACCCAGTACTTC

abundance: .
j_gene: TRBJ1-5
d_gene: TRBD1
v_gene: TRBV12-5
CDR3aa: CASGLVLGTGASNQPQHF
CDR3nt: TGTGCTAGTGGTTTGGTACTGGGGACAGGGGCTAGCAATCAGCCCCAGCATTTT

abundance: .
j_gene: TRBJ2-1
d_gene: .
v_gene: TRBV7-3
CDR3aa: CASSLNRENEQFF
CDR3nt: TGTGCCAGCAGCTTAAATCGTGAAAATGAGCAGTTCTTC

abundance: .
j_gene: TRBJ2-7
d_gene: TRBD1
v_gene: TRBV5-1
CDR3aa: CASSLGQGSYEQYF
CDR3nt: TGCGCCAGCAGCTTGGGACAGGGGTCCTACGAGCAGTACTTC

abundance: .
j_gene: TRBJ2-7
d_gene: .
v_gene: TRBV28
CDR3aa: CAILPGQGSYEQYF
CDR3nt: TGTGCCATCCTGCCGGGCCAGGGTTCCTACGAGCAGTACTTC

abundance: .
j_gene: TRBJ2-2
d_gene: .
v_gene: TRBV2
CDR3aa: CASRPSVSWSGELFF
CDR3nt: TGTGCCAGCAGACCCTCGGTGTCTTGGTCCGGGGAGCTGTTTTTT

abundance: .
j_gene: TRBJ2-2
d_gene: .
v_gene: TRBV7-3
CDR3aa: CASSQGLPGTGELFF
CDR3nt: TGTGCCAGCAGCCAGGGACTCCCCGGGACCGGGGAGCTGTTTTTT

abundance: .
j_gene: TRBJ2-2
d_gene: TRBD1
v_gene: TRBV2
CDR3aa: CASLRDRVTGELFF
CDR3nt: TGTGCCAGCCTCCGGGACAGGGTTACCGGGGAGCTGTTTTTT

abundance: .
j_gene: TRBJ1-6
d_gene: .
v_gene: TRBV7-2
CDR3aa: CASSLAATWNNSPLHF
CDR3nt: TGTGCCAGCAGCTTAGCGGCCACGTGGAATAATTCACCCCTCCACTTT